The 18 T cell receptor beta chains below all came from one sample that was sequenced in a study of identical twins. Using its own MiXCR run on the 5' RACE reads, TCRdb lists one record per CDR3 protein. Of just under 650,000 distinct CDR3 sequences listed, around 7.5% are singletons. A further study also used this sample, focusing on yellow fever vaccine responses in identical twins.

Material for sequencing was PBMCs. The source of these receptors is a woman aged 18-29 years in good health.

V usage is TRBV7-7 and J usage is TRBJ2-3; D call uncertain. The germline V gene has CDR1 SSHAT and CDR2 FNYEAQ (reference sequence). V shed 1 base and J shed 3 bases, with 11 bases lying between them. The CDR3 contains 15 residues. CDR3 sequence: CASSLEPRATDTQYF. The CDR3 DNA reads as TGTGCCAGCAGCTTAGAGCCAAGGGCGACAGATACGCAGTATTTT.

The CDR3 DNA sequence: TGCGCCAGCAGCGACAGGGTAGGAGGTGAAAAACTGTTTTTT. Translation: CASSDRVGGEKLFF. This chain links TRBV10-2 with TRBJ1-4; 7 bases map to TRBD1. The germline V gene has CDR1 WSHSY and CDR2 SAAADI. J was trimmed by 7 bases and V by 6 bases; bases with no gene match: 8. This CDR3 is 14 amino acids long.

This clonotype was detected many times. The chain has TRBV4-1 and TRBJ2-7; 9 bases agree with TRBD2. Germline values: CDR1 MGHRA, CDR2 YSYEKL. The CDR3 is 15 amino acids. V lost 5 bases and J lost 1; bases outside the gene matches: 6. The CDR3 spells CASSLGLAPSYEQYF. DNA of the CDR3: TGCGCCAGCAGCTTGGGACTAGCACCGTCCTACGAGCAGTACTTC.

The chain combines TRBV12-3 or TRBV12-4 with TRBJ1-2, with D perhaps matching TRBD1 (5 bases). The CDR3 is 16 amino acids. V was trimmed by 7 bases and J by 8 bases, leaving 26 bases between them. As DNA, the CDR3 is TGTGCCAGCACTCACCGGGCCCCAGGGCCCGCTATGGGCTACACCTTC. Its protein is CASTHRAPGPAMGYTF.

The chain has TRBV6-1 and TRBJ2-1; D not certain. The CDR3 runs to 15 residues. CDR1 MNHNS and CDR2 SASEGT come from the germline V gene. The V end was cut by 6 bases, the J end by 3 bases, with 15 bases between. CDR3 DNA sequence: TGTGCCAGCAGCCCCAGAGGAGATAACTACAATGAGCAGTTCTTC. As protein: CASSPRGDNYNEQFF.

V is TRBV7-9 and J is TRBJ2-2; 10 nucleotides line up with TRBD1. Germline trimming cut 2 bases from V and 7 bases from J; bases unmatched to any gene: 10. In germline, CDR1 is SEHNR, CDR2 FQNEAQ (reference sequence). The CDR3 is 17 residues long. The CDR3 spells CASSLSLGTGVFGELFF. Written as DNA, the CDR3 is TGTGCCAGCAGCTTATCCTTGGGGACAGGGGTCTTCGGGGAGCTGTTTTTT.

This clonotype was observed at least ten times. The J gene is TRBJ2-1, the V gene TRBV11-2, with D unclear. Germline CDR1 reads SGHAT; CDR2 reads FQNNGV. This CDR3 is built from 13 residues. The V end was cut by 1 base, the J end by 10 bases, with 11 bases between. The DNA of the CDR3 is TGTGCCAGCAGCTTAGTTGAGTCCCAAGAGCAGTTCTTC. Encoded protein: CASSLVESQEQFF. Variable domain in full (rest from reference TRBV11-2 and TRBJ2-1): EAGVAQSPRYKIIEKRQSVAFWCNPISGHATLYWYQQILGQGPKLLIQFQNNGVVDDSQLPKDRFSAERLKGVDSTLKIQPAKLEDSAVYLCASSLVESQEQFFGPGTRLTVL.

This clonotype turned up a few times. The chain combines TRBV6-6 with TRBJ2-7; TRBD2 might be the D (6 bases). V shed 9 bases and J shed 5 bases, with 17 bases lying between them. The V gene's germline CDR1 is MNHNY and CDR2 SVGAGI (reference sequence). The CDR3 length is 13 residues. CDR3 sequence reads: CASSVGSYHEQYF. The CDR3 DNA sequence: TGTGCCAGTTCTGTCGGGAGTTACCACGAGCAGTACTTC.

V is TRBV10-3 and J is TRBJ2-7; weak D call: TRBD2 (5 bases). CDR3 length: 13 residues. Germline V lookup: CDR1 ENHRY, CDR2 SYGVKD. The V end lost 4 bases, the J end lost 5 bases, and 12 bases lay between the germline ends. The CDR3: CAISVDYRDEQYF. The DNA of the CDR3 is TGTGCCATCAGTGTCGACTATCGGGACGAGCAGTACTTC.

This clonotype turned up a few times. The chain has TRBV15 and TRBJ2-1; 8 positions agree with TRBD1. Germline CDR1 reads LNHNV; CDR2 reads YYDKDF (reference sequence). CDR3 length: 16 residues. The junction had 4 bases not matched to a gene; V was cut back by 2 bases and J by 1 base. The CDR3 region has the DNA TGTGCCACCAGCAGAACCCGACAGGGGTCCTACAATGAGCAGTTCTTC. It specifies CATSRTRQGSYNEQFF.

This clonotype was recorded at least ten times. In DNA form, the CDR3 reads TGCAGTGCTAGACACCCAAACAGGGGTGGCACTGAAGCTTTCTTT. Translating it yields CSARHPNRGGTEAFF. The J gene is TRBJ1-1, the V gene TRBV20-1; 7 nucleotides line up with TRBD1. V lost 2 bases, J lost 4 bases, and 10 bases stayed unmatched. The CDR3 totals 15 residues. Germline CDR1 DFQATT, CDR2 SNEGSKA (reference sequence).

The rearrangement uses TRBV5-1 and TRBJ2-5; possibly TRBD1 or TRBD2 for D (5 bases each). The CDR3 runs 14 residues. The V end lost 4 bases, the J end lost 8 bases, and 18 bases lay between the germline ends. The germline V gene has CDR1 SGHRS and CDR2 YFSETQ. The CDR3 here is CASSRDRGQATQYF. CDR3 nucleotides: TGCGCCAGCAGCCGGGACCGGGGCCAGGCTACCCAGTACTTC.

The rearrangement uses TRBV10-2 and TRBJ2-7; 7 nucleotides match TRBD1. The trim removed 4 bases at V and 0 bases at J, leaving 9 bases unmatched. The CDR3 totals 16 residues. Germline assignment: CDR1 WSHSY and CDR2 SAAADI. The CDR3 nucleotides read TGCGCCAGCAGTGGGACCCGGGACAGAGCCTCCTACGAGCAGTACGTC. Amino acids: CASSGTRDRASYEQYV.

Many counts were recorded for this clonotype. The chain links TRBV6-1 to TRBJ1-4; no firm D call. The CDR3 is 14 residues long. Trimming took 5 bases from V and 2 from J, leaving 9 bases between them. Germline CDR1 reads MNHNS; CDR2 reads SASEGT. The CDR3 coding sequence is TGTGCCAGCAGTCCCGTGGGGACTAATGAAAAACTGTTTTTT. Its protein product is CASSPVGTNEKLFF.

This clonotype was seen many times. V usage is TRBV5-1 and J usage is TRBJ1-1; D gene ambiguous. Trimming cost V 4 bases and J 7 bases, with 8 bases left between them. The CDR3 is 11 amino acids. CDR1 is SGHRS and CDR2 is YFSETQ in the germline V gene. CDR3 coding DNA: TGCGCCAGCAGCGCGGGTTTTGAAGCTTTCTTT. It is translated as CASSAGFEAFF.

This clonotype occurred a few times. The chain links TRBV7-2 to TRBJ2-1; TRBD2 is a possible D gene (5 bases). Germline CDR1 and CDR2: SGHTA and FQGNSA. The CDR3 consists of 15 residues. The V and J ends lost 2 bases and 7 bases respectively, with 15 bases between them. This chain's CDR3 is CASSLSRDPVNEQFF. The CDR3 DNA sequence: TGTGCCAGCAGCTTATCCCGGGATCCCGTGAATGAGCAGTTCTTC.

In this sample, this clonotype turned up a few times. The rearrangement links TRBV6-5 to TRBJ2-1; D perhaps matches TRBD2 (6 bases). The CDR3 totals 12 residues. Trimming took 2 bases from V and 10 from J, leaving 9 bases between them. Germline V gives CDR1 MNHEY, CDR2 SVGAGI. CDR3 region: CASSYVGREQFF. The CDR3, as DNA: TGTGCCAGCAGTTACGTCGGGAGAGAGCAGTTCTTC.

DNA of the CDR3: TGTGCCAGCAGCCACGCCATTTCGGGGGGGGCGGCAGATACGCAGTATTTT. Protein: CASSHAISGGAADTQYF. J is TRBJ2-3 and V is TRBV3-1; 8 positions match TRBD2. With 3 bases clipped from V and 4 bases from J, the junction kept 12 bases outside the gene matches. The CDR3 is made up of 17 amino acids. Looked up from germline, CDR1 is LGHDT and CDR2 is YNNKEL (reference sequence).